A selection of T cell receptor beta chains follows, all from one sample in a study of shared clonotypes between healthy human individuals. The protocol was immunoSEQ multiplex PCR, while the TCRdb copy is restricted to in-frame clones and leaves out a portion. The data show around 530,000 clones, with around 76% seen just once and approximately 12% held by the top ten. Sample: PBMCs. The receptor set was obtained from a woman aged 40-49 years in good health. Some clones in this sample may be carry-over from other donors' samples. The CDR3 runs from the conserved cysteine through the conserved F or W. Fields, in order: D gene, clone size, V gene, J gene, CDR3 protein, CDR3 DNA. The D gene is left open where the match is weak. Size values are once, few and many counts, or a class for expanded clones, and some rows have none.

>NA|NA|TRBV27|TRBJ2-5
CASSRGAWETQYF
TGTGCCAGCAGCAGGGGAGCGTGGGAGACCCAGTACTTC
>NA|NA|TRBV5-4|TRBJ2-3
CASSLIGSSDTQYF
TGTGCCAGCAGCTTGATTGGGTCCTCGGATACGCAGTATTTT
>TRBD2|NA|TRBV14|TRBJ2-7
CASSPGGTSGSYNEQYF
TGTGCCAGCAGCCCCGGAGGGACGAGCGGGAGTTATAACGAGCAGTACTTC
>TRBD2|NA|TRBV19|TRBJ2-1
CASSISFGTTGEQFF
TGTGCCAGTAGTATATCCTTCGGGACTACGGGTGAGCAGTTCTTC
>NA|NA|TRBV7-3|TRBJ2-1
CASSPGLSWDEQFF
TGTGCCAGCAGCCCAGGATTGTCTTGGGATGAGCAGTTCTTC
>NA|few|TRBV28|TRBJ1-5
CASSFPGGSNQPQHF
TGTGCCAGCAGTTTTCCCGGGGGTAGCAATCAGCCCCAGCATTTT
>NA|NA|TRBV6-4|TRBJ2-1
CASSPGEYNEQFF
TGTGCCAGCAGCCCGGGAGAGTACAATGAGCAGTTCTTC
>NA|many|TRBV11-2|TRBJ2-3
CASSLYSGTDTQYF
TGTGCCAGCAGCTTATATTCCGGCACAGATACGCAGTATTTT
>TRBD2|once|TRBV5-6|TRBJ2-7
CASGKTQGLAGALLYEQYF
TGTGCCAGCGGCAAGACCCAGGGACTAGCGGGAGCACTACTCTACGAGCAGTACTTC
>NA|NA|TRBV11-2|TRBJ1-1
CASSFPAGTEAFF
TGTGCCAGCAGCTTCCCGGCGGGGACTGAAGCTTTCTTT
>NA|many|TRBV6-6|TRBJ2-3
CASSYSESTDTQYF
TGTGCCAGCAGTTACTCGGAGAGCACAGATACGCAGTATTTT
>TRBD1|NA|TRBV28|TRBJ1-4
CASTDNVGQGGFSNEKLFF
TGTGCCAGCACCGATAACGTAGGACAGGGAGGTTTTTCTAATGAAAAACTGTTTTTT
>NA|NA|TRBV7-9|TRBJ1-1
CASTRGDTEAFF
TGTGCCAGCACCCGGGGGGACACTGAAGCTTTCTTT